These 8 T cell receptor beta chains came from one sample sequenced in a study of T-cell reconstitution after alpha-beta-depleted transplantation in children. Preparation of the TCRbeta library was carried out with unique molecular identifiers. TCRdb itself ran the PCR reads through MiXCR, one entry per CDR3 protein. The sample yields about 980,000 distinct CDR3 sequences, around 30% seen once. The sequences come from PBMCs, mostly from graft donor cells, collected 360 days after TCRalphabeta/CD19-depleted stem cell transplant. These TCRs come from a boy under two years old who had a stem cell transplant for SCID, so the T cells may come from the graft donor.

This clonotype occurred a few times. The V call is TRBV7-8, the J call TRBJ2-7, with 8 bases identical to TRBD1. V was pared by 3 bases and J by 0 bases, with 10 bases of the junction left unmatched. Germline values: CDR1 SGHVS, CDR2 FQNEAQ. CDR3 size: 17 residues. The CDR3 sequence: CASSFIPGQANSYEQYF. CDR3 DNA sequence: TGTGCCAGCAGCTTCATCCCGGGACAGGCTAACTCCTACGAGCAGTACTTC.

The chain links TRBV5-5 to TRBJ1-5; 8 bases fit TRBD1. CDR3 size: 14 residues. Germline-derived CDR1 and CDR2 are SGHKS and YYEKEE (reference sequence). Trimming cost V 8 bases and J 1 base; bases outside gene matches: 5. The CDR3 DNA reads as TGTGCCAGTAGTTGGGACAGGAGCAATCAGCCCCAGCATTTT. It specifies CASSWDRSNQPQHF.

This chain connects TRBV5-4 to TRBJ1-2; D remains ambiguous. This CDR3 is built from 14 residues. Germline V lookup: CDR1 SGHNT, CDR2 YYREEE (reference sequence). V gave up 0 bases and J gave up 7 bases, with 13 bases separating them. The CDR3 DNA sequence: TGTGCCAGCAGCTTGGGGAGCGCCCGGGGTGGCTACACCTTC. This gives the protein CASSLGSARGGYTF.

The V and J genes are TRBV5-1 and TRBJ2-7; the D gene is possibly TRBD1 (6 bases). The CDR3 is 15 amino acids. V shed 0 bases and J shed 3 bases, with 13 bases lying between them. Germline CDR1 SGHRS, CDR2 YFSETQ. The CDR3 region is CASSLEGDLGYEQYF. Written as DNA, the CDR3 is TGCGCCAGCAGCTTGGAGGGGGATCTCGGCTACGAGCAGTACTTC.

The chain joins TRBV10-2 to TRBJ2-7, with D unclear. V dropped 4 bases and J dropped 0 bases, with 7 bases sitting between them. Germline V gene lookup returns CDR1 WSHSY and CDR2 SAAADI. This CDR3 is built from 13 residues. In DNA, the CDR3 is TGCGCCAGCAGTGTTCAGGACTCCTACGAGCAGTACTTC. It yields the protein CASSVQDSYEQYF.

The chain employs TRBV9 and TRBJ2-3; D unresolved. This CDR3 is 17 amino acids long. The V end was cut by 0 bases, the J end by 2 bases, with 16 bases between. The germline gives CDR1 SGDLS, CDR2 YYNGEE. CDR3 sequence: CASSVGTVGPSTDTQYF. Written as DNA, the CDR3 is TGTGCCAGCAGCGTAGGGACCGTTGGTCCCTCCACAGATACGCAGTATTTT.

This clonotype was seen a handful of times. This CDR3 is CATSRDATGGTEAFF. Here the CDR3 DNA reads TGTGCCACCAGCAGAGATGCGACGGGTGGGACTGAAGCTTTCTTT. V usage is TRBV15 and J usage is TRBJ1-1; D remains unclear. CDR3 length equals 15 residues. The V gene's germline CDR1 is LNHNV and CDR2 YYDKDF (reference sequence). V lost 0 bases to trimming and J lost 5 bases, with 13 bases between them. The full variable domain, rest sourced from reference TRBV15 and TRBJ1-1, is DAMVIQNPRYQVTQFGKPVTLSCSQTLNHNVMYWYQQKSSQAPKLLFHYYDKDFNNEADTPDNFQSRRPNTSFCFLDIRSPGLGDTAMYLCATSRDATGGTEAFFGQGTRLTVV.

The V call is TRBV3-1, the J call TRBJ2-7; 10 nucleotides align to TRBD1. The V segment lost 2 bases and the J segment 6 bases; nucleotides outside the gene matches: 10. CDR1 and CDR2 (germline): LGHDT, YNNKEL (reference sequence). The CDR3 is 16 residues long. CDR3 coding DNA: TGTGCCAGCAGCCAAATGTACAGGACAGGGGGTGGCGAGCAGTACTTC. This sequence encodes CASSQMYRTGGGEQYF.